Listed below are T cell receptor beta chains from one sample, sequenced in a study of T cell responses to AZD1222 COVID-19 vaccine. The method was immunoSEQ multiplex PCR; TCRdb's version includes in-frame clones alone and lacks a portion of them. The sample lists about 120,000 clones, 91% occurring once. The material was peripheral blood, obtained on day 0 of AZD1222 vaccination. Receptors originate from an adult in good health. Both conserved end residues are part of each CDR3. The size of a clone is reported for some rows only, either as once, few or many, or as a class for expanded clones.

j_gene | v_gene | abundance | CDR3aa
TRBJ2-1 | TRBV5-4 | NA | CASSLPGGSDNEQFF
TRBJ1-5 | TRBV28 | NA | CASIPGVGQPQHF
TRBJ1-4 | TRBV3-1/TRBV3-2 | NA | CASSRWDRLDEKLFF
TRBJ2-3 | TRBV7-9 | NA | CASSLGVRGDTQYF
TRBJ2-2 | TRBV27 | NA | CASSYKRTGELFF
TRBJ1-6 | TRBV11-2 | NA | CASSLDSFGGKNSPLHF
TRBJ1-1 | TRBV28 | NA | CASSSQGFPEAFF
TRBJ1-2 | TRBV4-2 | once | CASSQDSGTLFYTF
TRBJ1-3 | TRBV11-2 | NA | CASSLAGARGNTIYF
TRBJ1-2 | TRBV3-1/TRBV3-2 | NA | CASRPPGIGYGYTF
TRBJ2-2 | TRBV19 | NA | CASSIGAGMAGELFF
TRBJ2-1 | TRBV19 | NA | CASRRTGRIEQFF
TRBJ2-1 | TRBV3-1/TRBV3-2 | once | CASSQVRGGSDEQFF
TRBJ2-5 | TRBV19 | NA | CASSKSVGERGETQYF
TRBJ1-6 | TRBV11-3 | NA | CASSLGTSGSPLHF
TRBJ1-4 | TRBV20-1 | once | CSAREAEKLFF
TRBJ1-5 | TRBV7-6 | NA | CASSPRVGQPQHF
TRBJ1-5 | TRBV2 | NA | CASSARKDRSFQPQHF
TRBJ1-4 | TRBV9 | few | CASSVSGGRDEKLFF
TRBJ2-3 | TRBV12-5 | NA | CASGPGAGLAGTHWDTQYF
TRBJ1-4 | TRBV29-1 | NA | CSPRDRLGEKLFF
TRBJ1-4 | TRBV5-8 | NA | CASSADVGAVEKLFF
TRBJ1-2 | TRBV9 | NA | CASSLQGFEGYTF
TRBJ1-1 | TRBV5-1 | NA | CASRTQGEAFF
TRBJ1-6 | TRBV6-5 | NA | CASSYGGVNSPLHF
TRBJ2-7 | TRBV27 | NA | CASSLETSGRQQYF
TRBJ1-4 | TRBV15 | NA | CATHRDGATNEKLFF
TRBJ2-1 | TRBV28 | NA | CASKGLGGEQFF
TRBJ2-1 | TRBV11-1 | NA | CASSSPGQGGTNEQFF
TRBJ1-5 | TRBV2 | NA | CASSGDGLNQPQHF
TRBJ1-5 | TRBV12-3/TRBV12-4 | NA | CASRAGSNQPQHF
TRBJ1-1 | TRBV10-2 | NA | CASLALGAINTEAFF
TRBJ1-5 | TRBV6-4 | NA | CASNPAGPRGNSNQPQHF
TRBJ1-1 | TRBV2 | NA | CASIMEALNTEAFF
TRBJ1-3 | TRBV5-1 | once | CASSLASAGNTIYF
TRBJ2-5 | TRBV5-5 | NA | CASSLGQVSGETQYF
TRBJ1-3 | TRBV10-2 | NA | CASSVQQIGNTIYF
TRBJ2-7 | TRBV6-2/TRBV6-3 | NA | CASSYLNYEQYF
TRBJ1-6 | TRBV28 | NA | CASVTGSYNSPLHF
TRBJ1-4 | TRBV19 | NA | CASSSMTGSNEKLFF
TRBJ1-2 | TRBV3-1/TRBV3-2 | NA | CASSQDPFNYGYTF
TRBJ1-2 | TRBV28 | NA | CASSPPVYGYTF
TRBJ1-3 | TRBV5-1 | NA | CASSLPESSSGNTIYF
TRBJ1-5 | TRBV6-5 | few | CASSYSANQPQHF
TRBJ2-7 | TRBV19 | few | CASSPRGQGYEQYF
TRBJ2-7 | TRBV5-4 | NA | CASWPGGTNEQYF
TRBJ1-2 | TRBV2 | NA | CATKTGVLYGYTF
TRBJ1-1 | TRBV19 | NA | CASSLGRDREAGTEAFF
TRBJ2-7 | TRBV25-1 | NA | CASSEFAGVGSYEQYF
TRBJ1-3 | TRBV5-6 | NA | CASSLTSGGGIGNTIYF
TRBJ1-5 | TRBV19 | NA | CASSIGTQPQHF
TRBJ2-1 | TRBV5-1 | NA | CASRGVGSYNEQFF
TRBJ2-2 | TRBV6-5 | few | CASSYRERGTGELFF
TRBJ2-7 | TRBV29-1 | NA | CSVVGLYEQYF